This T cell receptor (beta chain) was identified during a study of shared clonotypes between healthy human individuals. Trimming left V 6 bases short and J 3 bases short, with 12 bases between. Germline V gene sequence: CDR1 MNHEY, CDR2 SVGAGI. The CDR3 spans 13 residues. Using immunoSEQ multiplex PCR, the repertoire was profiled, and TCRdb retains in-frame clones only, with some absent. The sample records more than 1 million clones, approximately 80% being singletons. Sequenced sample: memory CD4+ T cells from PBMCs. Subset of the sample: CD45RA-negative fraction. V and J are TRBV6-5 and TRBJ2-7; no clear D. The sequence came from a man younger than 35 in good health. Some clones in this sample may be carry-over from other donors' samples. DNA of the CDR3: TGTGCCAGCAGACCCCCTGGAGTCTACGAGCAGTACTTC. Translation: CASRPPGVYEQYF.